The clone carrying this TCR beta chain was recorded many times. Its target is unknown. The sorted libraries took about a million CD4+ or CD8+ T cells. These data come from a study of neurological immune-mediated disorders. By 5'RACE with 10-nucleotide random UMIs, the cDNA was made. From the 5' RACE reads, TCRdb called clonotypes with MiXCR, one entry per CDR3 protein. Of 40,000 to 55,000 distinct CDR3 sequences in the sample, around 5.3% were seen once. General study findings and limits: One related-CDR3 cluster, identified by phylogenetic grouping, held the repertoires of 18 of 34 multiple sclerosis patients and was a possible signature. No CDR3 amino acid sequences were shared by expanded clones across subjects, suggesting private repertoires in all groups.

Trimming left V 0 bases short and J 6 bases short, with 14 bases between. Germline V gene data show CDR1 as SEHNR and CDR2 as FQNEAQ (reference sequence). The CDR3 length is 15 residues. This chain uses TRBV7-9 with TRBJ1-2, with D possibly TRBD1 on 5 matching bases. The source is a woman between 18 and 30 years old with multiple sclerosis. Sequencing was done on a sample of CD4+ T cells from blood. The CDR3 bases are TGTGCCAGCAGCTTAGCGCTCGGTGGAGGGGATGGCTACACCTTC. Amino acids: CASSLALGGGDGYTF.